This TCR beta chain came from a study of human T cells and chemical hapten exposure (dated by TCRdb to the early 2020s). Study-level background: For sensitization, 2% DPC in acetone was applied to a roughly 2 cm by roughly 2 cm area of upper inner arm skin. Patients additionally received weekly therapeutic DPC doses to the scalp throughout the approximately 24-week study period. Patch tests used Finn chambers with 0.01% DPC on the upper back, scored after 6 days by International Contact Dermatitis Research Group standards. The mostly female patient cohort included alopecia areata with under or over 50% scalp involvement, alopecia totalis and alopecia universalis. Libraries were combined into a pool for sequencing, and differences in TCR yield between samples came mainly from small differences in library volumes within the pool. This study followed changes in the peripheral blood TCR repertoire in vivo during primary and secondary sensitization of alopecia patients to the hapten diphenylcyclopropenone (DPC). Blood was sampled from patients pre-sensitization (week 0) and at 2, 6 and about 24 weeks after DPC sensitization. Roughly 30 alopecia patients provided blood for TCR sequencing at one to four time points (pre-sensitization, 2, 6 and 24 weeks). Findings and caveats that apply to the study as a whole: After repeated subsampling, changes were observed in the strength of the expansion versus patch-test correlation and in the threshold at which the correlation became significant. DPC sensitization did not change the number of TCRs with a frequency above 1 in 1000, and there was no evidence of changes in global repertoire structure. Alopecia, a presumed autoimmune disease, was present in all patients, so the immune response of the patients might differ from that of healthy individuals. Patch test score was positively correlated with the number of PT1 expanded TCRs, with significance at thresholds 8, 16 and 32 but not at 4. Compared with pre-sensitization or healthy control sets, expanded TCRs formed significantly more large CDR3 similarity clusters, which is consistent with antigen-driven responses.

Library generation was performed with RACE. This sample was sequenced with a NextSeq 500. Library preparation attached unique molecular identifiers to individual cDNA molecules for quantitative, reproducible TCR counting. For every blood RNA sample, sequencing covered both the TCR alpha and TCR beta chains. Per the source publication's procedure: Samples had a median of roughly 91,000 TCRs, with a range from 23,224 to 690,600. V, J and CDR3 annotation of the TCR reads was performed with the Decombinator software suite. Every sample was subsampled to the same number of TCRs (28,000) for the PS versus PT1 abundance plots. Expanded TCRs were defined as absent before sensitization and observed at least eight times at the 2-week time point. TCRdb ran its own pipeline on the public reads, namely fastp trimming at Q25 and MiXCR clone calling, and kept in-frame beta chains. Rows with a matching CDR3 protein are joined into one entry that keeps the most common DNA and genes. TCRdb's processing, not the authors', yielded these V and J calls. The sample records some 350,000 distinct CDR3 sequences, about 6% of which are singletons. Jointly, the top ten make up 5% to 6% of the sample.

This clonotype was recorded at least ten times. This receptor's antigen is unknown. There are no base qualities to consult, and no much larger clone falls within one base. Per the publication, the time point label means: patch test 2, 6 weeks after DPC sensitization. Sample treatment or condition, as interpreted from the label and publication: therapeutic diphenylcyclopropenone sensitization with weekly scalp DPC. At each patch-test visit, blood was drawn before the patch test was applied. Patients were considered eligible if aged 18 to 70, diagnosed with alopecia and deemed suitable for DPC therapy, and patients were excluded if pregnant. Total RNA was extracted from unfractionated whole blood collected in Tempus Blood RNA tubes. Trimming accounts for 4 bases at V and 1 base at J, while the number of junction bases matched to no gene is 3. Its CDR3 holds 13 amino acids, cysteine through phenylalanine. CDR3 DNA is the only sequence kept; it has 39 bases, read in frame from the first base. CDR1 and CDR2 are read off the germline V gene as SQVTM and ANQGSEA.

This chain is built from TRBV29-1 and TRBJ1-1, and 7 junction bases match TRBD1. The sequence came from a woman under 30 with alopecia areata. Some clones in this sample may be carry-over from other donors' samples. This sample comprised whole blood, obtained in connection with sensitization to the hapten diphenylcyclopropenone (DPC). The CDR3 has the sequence CSVGDRANTEAFF. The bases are TGCAGCGTTGGAGACAGGGCGAACACTGAAGCTTTCTTT.